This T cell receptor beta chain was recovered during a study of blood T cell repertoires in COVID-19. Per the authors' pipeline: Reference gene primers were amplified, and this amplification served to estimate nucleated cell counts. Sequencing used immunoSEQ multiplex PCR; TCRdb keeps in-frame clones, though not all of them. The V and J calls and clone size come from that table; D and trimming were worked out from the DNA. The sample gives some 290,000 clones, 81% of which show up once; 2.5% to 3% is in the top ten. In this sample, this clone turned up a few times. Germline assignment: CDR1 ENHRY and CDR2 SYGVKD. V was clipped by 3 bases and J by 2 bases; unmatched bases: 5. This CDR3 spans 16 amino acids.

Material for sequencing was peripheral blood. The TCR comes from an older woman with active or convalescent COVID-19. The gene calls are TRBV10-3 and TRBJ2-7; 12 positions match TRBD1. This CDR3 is CAISEAGQGAPYEQYF. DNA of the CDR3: TGTGCCATCAGTGAAGCGGGACAGGGGGCCCCCTACGAGCAGTACTTC.